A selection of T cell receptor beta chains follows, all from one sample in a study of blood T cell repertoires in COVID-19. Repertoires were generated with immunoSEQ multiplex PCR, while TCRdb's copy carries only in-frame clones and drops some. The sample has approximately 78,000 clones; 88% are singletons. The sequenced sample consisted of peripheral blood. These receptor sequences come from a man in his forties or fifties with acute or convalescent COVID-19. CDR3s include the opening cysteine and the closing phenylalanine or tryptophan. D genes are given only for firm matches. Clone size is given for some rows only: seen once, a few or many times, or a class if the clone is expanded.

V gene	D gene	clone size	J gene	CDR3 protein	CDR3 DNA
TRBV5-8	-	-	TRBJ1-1	CASSLLAGWNTEAFF	TGTGCCAGCAGCTTGCTGGCAGGCTGGAACACTGAAGCTTTCTTT
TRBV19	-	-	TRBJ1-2	CASRPDRNYGYTF	TGTGCCAGTAGACCAGACAGAAACTATGGCTACACCTTC
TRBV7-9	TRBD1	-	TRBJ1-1	CASRRDRGLIEDTEAFF	TGTGCCAGCAGACGGGACAGGGGGCTAATCGAAGACACTGAAGCTTTCTTT
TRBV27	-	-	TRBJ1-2	CASSPKGVGHWGYTF	TGTGCCAGCAGTCCTAAGGGGGTAGGGCATTGGGGCTACACCTTC
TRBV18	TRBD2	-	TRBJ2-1	CASSPGLAGHSSYNEQFF	TGTGCCAGCTCACCGGGACTAGCGGGGCACAGCTCCTACAATGAGCAGTTCTTC
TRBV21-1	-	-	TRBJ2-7	CASSATGQGYYEQYF	TGTGCCAGCAGCGCAACGGGACAGGGATACTACGAGCAGTACTTC
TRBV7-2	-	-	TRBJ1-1	CASSFGRGAVTEAFF	TGTGCCAGCAGCTTTGGGAGGGGGGCCGTCACTGAAGCTTTCTTT
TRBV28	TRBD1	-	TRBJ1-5	CASRDRGSYNQPQHF	TGTGCCAGCAGGGACAGGGGTAGTTACAATCAGCCCCAGCATTTT
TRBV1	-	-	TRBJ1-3	CTSRGSAECNTIYF	TGCACCAGCCGCGGGAGCGCGGAGTGTAACACCATATATTTT
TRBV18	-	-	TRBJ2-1	CASSLASSSYNEQFF	TGTGCCAGCTCCCTAGCTTCAAGCTCCTACAATGAGCAGTTCTTC
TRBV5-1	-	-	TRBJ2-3	CASSRRPGLAASPQYF	TGCGCCAGCAGCAGACGGCCGGGACTTGCTGCTTCGCCCCAGTATTTT
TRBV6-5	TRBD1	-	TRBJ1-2	CASSYFTGGGYTF	TGTGCCAGCAGTTACTTCACAGGGGGTGGCTACACCTTC
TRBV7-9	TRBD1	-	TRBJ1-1	CASSQSTGGTEAFF	TGTGCCAGCAGCCAAAGTACAGGGGGCACTGAAGCTTTCTTT
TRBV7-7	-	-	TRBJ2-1	CASSLGRGTYNEQFF	TGTGCCAGCAGCTTAGGCAGGGGAACGTACAATGAGCAGTTCTTC
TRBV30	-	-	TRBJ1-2	CAWNGQGHYGYTF	TGTGCCTGGAACGGCCAGGGTCACTATGGCTACACCTTC
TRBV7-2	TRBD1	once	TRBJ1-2	CASSLGDREHYGYTF	TGTGCCAGCAGCTTAGGGGACAGGGAGCACTATGGCTACACCTTC
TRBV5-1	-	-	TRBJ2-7	CASADRSYEQYF	TGCGCCAGCGCCGACAGATCCTACGAGCAGTACTTC
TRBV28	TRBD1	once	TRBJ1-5	CASSDRQGQGNQPQHF	TGTGCCAGCAGTGATAGACAGGGTCAGGGCAATCAGCCCCAGCATTTT
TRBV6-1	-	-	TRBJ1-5	CASSGTTSSSGDQPQHF	TGTGCCAGCAGTGGGACGACTAGTTCCTCGGGGGATCAGCCCCAGCATTTT
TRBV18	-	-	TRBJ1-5	CASSPSGNNNQPQHF	TGTGCCAGCTCACCATCAGGTAACAACAATCAGCCCCAGCATTTT
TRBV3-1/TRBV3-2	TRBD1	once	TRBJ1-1	CASSQDQSGGQNTEAFF	TGTGCCAGCAGCCAAGATCAATCAGGGGGCCAGAACACTGAAGCTTTCTTT
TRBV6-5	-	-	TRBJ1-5	CASSSGGARQPQHF	TGTGCCAGCAGTTCGGGGGGCGCGAGGCAGCCCCAGCATTTT
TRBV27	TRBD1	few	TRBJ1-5	CASSDRGGLGPQHF	TGTGCCAGCAGTGACAGGGGTGGTCTTGGTCCCCAGCATTTT
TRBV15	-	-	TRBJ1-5	CATSRDFDSPGNQPQHF	TGTGCCACCAGCAGAGATTTCGACAGTCCGGGTAATCAGCCCCAGCATTTT